This T cell receptor (beta chain) was captured by sequencing in a study of human T cells and chemical hapten exposure. The overall study: Across samples, TCR yields varied, mostly owing to small differences in pooled library volumes.

Sample time point: patch test 3, about 24 weeks after DPC sensitization. Sample treatment: therapeutic diphenylcyclopropenone sensitization with weekly scalp DPC. Extraction of total RNA was performed on unfractionated whole blood. Germline loops: CDR1 GTSNPN, CDR2 SVGIG (reference sequence). Trimming removed 3 bases at V and 2 bases at J, with 10 bases between. The length of the CDR3 is 13 residues. The library put unique molecular identifiers onto individual cDNA molecules. TCRdb independently ran MiXCR on the RACE reads; one entry per CDR3 protein. The table includes 50,000 to 70,000 distinct CDR3 sequences, roughly an eighth detected once.

The sample in question was whole blood, obtained in connection with sensitization to the hapten diphenylcyclopropenone (DPC). The clonotype originates from a young man with alopecia areata. Some clones in this sample may be carry-over from other donors' samples. The rearrangement joins TRBV30 to TRBJ1-1; TRBD1 might be the D (5 bases). CDR3 sequence (DNA): TGTGCCTGGAGATTGGGACCCAACACTGAAGCTTTCTTT. Translating it yields CAWRLGPNTEAFF.